This TCR beta chain stems from a study of identical twins. A word on this clonotype: Its antigen is undetermined.

TCRdb reanalysed the 5' RACE reads using MiXCR and keeps one entry per CDR3 protein. The data hold around 1.7 million distinct CDR3 sequences, with about 32% observed a single time. Study conclusions and caveats: Fewer insertions marked abundant cord blood beta clonotypes; young adult naive trended weakly, memory not at all.

The CDR3 loop spans 17 amino acids. Germline trimming cut 6 bases from V and 2 bases from J; bases unmatched to any gene: 8. Germline V gives CDR1 MNHNS, CDR2 SASEGT. The chain joins TRBV6-1 to TRBJ1-4; 11 bases agree with TRBD1. The sample consisted of cord blood. The clonotype originates from a newborn girl in good health. CDR3 sequence reads: CASRRSDRGRTNEKLFF. The CDR3 nucleotides read TGTGCCAGCAGGCGATCGGACAGGGGGCGCACTAATGAAAAACTGTTTTTT.